The rows below give T cell receptor beta chains drawn from one sample of a study of T cells after yellow fever vaccination. Each CDR3 protein is one row after TCRdb ran MiXCR on the 5' RACE reads. The repertoire holds roughly 330,000 distinct CDR3 sequences, with roughly 4.3% as singletons. Here the sequenced sample was PBMCs, taken 5 days after the yellow fever booster vaccination. The source is a man younger than 30 who received the YFV17D yellow fever vaccine. CDR3s leave out the opening cysteine and the closing phenylalanine or tryptophan.

>TRBV7-8|13|TRBJ2-3
ASSWGRSFADTQY
>TRBV11-3|11|TRBJ2-2
ASSLQWAGELF
>TRBV29-1|11|TRBJ2-5
SVEKPARETQY
>TRBV7-3|15|TRBJ2-3
ASSGITSGGSTDTQY
>TRBV20-1|11|TRBJ2-1
SGGGSSYNEQF
>TRBV19|14|TRBJ2-3
ASRSFAGAVVDTQY
>TRBV29-1|10|TRBJ1-4
SVASTNEKLF
>TRBV5-5|15|TRBJ2-7
ASSSRVSGQGPYEQY
>TRBV5-1|14|TRBJ2-6
ASSLWGNSGANVLT
>TRBV5-4|10|TRBJ1-2
ASSLDAYGYT
>TRBV7-2|12|TRBJ2-1
ASSLGLAHNEQF
>TRBV4-2|12|TRBJ1-4
ASSTQSSNEKLF
>TRBV20-1|14|TRBJ1-1
SASTGTAGPEVEAF
>TRBV20-1|12|TRBJ1-4
SASRQGFAEKLF
>TRBV5-1|14|TRBJ1-4
ASSSDPVATNEKLF
>TRBV7-9|11|TRBJ1-2
ASRGTGLEGYT
>TRBV5-1|10|TRBJ1-2
ASSAPGDGYT
>TRBV6-1|12|TRBJ1-1
ASSDAALNTEAF
>TRBV20-1|11|TRBJ2-2
SANFGPTGELF